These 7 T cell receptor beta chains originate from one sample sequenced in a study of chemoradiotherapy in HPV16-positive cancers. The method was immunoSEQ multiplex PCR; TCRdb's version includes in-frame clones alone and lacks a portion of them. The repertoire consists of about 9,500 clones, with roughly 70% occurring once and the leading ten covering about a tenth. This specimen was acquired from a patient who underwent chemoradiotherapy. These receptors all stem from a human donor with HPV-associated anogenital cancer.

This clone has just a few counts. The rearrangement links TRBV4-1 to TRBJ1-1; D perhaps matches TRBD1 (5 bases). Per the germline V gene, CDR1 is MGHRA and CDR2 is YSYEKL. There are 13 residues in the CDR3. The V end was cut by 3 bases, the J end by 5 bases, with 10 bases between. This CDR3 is CASSHQGATEAFF. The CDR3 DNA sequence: TGCGCCAGCAGCCACCAGGGAGCTACTGAAGCTTTCTTT.

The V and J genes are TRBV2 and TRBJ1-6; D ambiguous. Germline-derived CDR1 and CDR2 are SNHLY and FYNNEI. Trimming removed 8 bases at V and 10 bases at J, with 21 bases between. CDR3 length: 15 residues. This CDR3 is CASGVGNSFRSPLHF. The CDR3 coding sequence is TGTGCCAGCGGGGTGGGGAACAGCTTTAGGTCACCCCTCCACTTT.

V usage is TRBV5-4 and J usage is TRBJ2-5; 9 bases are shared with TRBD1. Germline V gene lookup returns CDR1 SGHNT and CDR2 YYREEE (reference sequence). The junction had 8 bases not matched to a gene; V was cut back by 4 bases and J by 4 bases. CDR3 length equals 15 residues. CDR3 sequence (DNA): TGTGCCAGCAGCCAGGCGAAGACAGGGGGAGAGACCCAGTACTTC. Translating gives CASSQAKTGGETQYF.

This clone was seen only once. The CDR3 sequence: CASVRSMVRSPEQYF. The CDR3 DNA is TGTGCCAGCGTCAGGTCCATGGTTCGTTCCCCCGAGCAGTACTTC. The chain uses TRBV2 and TRBJ2-7; D gene uncertain. The V gene's germline CDR1 is SNHLY and CDR2 FYNNEI. V lost 8 bases, J lost 6 bases, and 23 bases lay in between. This CDR3 comprises 15 residues.

CDR3: CASSIGGNTEAFF. The CDR3, as DNA: TGTGCCAGTAGTATCGGTGGAAACACTGAAGCTTTCTTT. This sequence joins TRBV19 and TRBJ1-1; D unresolved. The V end was cut by 3 bases, the J end by 2 bases, with 7 bases between. The CDR3 sequence is 13 residues long. The germline V gene encodes CDR1 LNHDA and CDR2 SQIVND (reference sequence).

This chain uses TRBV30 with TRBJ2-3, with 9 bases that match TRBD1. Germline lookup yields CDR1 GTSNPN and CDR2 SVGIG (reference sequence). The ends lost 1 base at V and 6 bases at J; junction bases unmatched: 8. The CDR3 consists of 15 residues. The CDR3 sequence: CAWSADRGNSDTQYF. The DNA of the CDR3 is TGTGCCTGGAGTGCGGACAGGGGAAATTCGGATACGCAGTATTTT.

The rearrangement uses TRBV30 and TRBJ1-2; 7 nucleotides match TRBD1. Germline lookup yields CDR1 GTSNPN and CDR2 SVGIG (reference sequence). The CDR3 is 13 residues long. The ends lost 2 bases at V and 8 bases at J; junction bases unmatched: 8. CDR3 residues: CAWSRDRVVGYTF. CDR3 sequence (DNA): TGTGCCTGGAGTCGCGACAGGGTGGTGGGCTACACCTTC.